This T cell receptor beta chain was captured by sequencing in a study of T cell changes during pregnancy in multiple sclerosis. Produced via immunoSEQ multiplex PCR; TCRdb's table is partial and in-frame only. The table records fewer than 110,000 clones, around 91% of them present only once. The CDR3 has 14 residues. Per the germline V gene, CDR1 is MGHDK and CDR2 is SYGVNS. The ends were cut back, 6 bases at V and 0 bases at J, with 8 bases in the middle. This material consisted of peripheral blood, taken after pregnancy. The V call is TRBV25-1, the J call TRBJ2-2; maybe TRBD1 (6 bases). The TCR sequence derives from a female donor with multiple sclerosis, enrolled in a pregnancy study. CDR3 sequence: CASSTGPNTGELFF. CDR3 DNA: TGTGCCAGCAGCACAGGGCCGAACACCGGGGAGCTGTTTTTT.